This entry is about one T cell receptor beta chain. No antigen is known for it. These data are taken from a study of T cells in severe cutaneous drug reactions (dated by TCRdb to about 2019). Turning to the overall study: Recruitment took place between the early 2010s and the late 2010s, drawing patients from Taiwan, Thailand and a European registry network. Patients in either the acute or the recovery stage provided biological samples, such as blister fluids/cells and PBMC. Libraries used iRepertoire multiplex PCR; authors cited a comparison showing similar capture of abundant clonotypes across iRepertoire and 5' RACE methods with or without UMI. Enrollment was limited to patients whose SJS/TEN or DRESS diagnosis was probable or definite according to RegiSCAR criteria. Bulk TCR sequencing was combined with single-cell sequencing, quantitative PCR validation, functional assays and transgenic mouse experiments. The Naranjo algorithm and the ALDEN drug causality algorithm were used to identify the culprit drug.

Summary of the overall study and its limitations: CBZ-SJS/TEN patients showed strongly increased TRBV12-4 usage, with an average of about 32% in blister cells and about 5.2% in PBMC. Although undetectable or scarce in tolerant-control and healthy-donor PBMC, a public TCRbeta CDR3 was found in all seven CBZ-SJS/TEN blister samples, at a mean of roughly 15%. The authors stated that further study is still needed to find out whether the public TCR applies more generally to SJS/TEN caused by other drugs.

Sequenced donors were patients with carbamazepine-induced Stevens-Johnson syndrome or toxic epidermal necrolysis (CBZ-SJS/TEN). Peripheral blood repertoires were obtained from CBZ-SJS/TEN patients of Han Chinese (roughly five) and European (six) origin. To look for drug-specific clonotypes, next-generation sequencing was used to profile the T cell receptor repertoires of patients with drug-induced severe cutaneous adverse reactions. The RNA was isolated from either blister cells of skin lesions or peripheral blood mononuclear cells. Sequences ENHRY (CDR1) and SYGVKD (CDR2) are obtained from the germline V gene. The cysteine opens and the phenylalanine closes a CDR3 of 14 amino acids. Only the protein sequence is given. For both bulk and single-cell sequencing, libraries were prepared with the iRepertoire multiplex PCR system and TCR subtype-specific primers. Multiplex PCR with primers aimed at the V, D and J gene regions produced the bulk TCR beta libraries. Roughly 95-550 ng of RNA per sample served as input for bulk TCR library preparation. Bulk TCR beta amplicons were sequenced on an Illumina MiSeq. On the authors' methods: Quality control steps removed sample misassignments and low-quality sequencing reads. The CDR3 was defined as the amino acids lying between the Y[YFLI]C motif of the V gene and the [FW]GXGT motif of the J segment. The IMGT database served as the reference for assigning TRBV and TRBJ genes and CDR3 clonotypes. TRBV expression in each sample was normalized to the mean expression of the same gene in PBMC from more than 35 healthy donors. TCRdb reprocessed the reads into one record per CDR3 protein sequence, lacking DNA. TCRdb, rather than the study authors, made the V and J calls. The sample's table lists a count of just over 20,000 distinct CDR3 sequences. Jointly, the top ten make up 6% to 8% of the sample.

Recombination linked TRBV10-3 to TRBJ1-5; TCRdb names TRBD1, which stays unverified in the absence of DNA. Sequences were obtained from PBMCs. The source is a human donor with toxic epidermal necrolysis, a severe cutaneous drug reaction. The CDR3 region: CAISPGTGYQPQHF.